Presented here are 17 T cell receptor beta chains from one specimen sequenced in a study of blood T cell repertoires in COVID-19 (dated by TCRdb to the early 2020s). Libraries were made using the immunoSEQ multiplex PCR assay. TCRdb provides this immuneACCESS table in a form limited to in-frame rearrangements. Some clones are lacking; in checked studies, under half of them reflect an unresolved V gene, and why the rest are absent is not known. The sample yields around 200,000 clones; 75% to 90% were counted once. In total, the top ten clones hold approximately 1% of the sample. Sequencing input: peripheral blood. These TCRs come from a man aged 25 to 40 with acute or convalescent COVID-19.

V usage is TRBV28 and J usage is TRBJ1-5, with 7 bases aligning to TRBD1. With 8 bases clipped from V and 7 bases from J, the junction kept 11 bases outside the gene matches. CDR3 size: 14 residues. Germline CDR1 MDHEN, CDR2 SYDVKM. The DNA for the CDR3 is TGTGCCAGCGTTGGACGGGACAGAAGGCAGCCCCAGCATTTT. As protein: CASVGRDRRQPQHF.

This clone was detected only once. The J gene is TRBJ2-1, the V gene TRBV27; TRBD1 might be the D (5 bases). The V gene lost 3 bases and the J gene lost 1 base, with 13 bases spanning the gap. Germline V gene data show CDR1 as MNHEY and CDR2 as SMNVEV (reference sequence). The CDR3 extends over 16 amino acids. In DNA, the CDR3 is TGTGCCAGCAGTTTCGTAACAGGTACTTCCTACAATGAGCAGTTCTTC. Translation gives CASSFVTGTSYNEQFF.

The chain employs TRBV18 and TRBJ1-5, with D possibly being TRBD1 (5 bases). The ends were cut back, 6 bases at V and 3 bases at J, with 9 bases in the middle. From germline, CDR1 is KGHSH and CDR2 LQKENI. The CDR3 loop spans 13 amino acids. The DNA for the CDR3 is TGTGCCAGCTCCCGGGGGACCAATCAGCCCCAGCATTTT. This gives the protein CASSRGTNQPQHF.

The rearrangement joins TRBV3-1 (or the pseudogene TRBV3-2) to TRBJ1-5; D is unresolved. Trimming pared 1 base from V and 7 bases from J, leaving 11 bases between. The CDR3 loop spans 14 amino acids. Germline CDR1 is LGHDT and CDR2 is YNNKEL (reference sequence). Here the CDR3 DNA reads TGTGCCAGCAGCCAAGCAGAATTCAACCAGCCCCAGCATTTT. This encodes CASSQAEFNQPQHF.

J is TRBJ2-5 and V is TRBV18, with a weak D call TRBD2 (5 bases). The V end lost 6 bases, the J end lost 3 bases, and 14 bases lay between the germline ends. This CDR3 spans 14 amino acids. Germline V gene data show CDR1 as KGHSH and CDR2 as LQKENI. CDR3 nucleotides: TGTGCCAGCTCGGAGAAGACCGGGGAAGAGACCCAGTACTTC. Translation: CASSEKTGEETQYF.

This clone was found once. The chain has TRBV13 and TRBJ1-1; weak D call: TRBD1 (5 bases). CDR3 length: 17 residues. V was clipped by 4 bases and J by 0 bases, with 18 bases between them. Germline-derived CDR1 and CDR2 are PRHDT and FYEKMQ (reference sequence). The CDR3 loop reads CASSSARGVQVNTEAFF. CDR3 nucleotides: TGTGCCAGCAGCTCGGCGCGGGGGGTCCAGGTGAACACTGAAGCTTTCTTT.

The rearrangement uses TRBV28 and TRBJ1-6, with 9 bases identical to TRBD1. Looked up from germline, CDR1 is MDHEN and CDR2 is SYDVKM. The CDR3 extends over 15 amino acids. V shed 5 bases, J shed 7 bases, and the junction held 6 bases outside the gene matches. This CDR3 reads CASSRDRVRNSPLHF. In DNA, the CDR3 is TGTGCCAGCAGTAGGGACAGGGTGAGAAATTCACCCCTCCACTTT.

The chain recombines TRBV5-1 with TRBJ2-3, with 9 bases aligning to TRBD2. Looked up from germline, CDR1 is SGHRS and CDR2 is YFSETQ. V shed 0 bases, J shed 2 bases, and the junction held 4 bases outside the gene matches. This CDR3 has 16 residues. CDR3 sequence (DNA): TGCGCCAGCAGCTTGGGGCTAGCGGGGACCACAGATACGCAGTATTTT. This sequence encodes CASSLGLAGTTDTQYF. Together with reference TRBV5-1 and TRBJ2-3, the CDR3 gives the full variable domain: KAGVTQTPRYLIKTRGQQVTLSCSPISGHRSVSWYQQTPGQGLQFLFEYFSETQRNKGNFPGRFSGRQFSNSRSEMNVSTLELGDSALYLCASSLGLAGTTDTQYFGPGTRLTVL.

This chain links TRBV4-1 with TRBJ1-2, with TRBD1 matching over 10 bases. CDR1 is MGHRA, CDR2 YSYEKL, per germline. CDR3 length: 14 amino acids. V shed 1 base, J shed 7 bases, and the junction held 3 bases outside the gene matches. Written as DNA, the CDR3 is TGCGCCAGCAGCCAAGCCGGGACAGGGGTTGGCTACACCTTC. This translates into CASSQAGTGVGYTF.

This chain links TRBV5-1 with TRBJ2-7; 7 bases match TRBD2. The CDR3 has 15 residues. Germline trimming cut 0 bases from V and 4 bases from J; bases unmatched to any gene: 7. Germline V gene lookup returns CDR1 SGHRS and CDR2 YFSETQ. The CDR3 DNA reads TGCGCCAGCAGCTTGGCGGGGGAGGGCTCTTACGAGCAGTACTTC. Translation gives CASSLAGEGSYEQYF.

In DNA, the CDR3 is TGTGCCAGCAACCGGGACAGGCAAGAGACCCAGTACTTC. Translated, it gives CASNRDRQETQYF. This chain connects TRBV9 to TRBJ2-5; 8 bases map to TRBD1. With V trimmed by 6 bases and J by 2 bases, 3 bases remained unmatched. Per germline, CDR1 SGDLS and CDR2 YYNGEE. The CDR3 loop spans 13 amino acids.

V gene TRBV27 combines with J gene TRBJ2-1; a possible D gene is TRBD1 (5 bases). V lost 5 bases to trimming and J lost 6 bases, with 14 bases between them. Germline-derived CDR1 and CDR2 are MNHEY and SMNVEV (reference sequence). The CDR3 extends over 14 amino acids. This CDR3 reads CASSRQTWGNEQFF. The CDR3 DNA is TGTGCCAGCAGTCGACAGACTTGGGGCAATGAGCAGTTCTTC.

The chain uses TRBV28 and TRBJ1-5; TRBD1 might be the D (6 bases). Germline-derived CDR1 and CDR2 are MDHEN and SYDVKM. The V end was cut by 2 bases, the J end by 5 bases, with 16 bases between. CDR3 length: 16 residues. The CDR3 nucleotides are TGTGCCAGCAGTTTAGGGGGCCCAAAGAACTATCAGCCCCAGCATTTT. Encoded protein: CASSLGGPKNYQPQHF.

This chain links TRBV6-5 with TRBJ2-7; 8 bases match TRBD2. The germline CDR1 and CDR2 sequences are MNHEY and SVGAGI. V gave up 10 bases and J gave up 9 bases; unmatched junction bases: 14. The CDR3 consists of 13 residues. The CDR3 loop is CATAAGVLGVQYF. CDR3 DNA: TGTGCCACCGCAGCGGGGGTCTTGGGTGTGCAGTACTTC.

The chain's CDR3 is CASSPTGLGGDTQYF. The CDR3 bases are TGTGCCAGCAGCCCGACAGGGCTTGGCGGAGATACGCAGTATTTT. The chain has TRBV7-3 and TRBJ2-3, with TRBD1 matching over 7 bases. The CDR3 totals 15 residues. With 5 bases clipped from V and 5 bases from J, the junction kept 10 bases outside the gene matches. Germline V gives CDR1 SGHTA, CDR2 FQGTGA.

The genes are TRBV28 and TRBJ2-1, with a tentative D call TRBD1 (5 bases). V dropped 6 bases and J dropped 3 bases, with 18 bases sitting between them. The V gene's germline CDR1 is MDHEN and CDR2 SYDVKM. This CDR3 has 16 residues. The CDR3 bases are TGTGCCAGCAGCCCCGCCGGAAGGGGTTTCTACAATGAGCAGTTCTTC. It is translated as CASSPAGRGFYNEQFF.

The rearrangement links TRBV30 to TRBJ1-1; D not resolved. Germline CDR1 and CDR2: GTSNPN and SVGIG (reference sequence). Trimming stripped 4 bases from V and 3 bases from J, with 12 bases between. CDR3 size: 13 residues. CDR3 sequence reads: CAWTQTFYTEAFF. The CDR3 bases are TGTGCCTGGACCCAGACATTTTACACTGAAGCTTTCTTT.